The 21 T cell receptor beta chains in this list originate from one sample, sequenced in a study of blood T cell repertoires in COVID-19 (dated by TCRdb to between 2020 and 2021). Receptor libraries were prepared by the immunoSEQ multiplex PCR assay. Imported from immuneACCESS, the table was reduced by TCRdb to in-frame sequences with V and J called. These copies leave out some clones; in studies compared against another copy, an unresolved V gene accounts for under half, and the cause of the remainder is not known. The sample table shows under 200,000 clones, and about four fifths are seen once. Under 8% of the sample goes to the ten largest clones. The material sequenced was peripheral blood. The source is a man aged 55 to 70 with acute or convalescent COVID-19.

The chain links TRBV28 to TRBJ2-5, with a tentative D call TRBD2 (5 bases). This CDR3 contains 18 residues. Trimming removed 6 bases at V and 7 bases at J, with 30 bases between. Germline loops: CDR1 MDHEN, CDR2 SYDVKM. CDR3 loop: CASSPTRTDPVSRGTQYF. Written as DNA, the CDR3 is TGTGCCAGCAGCCCAACACGGACTGACCCTGTCAGCCGGGGGACCCAGTACTTC.

The rearrangement links TRBV27 to TRBJ1-6; D gene ambiguous. V was cut by 2 bases and J by 8 bases, with 10 bases left in between. Germline loops: CDR1 MNHEY, CDR2 SMNVEV (reference sequence). CDR3 length equals 14 residues. DNA of the CDR3: TGTGCCAGCAGTTTACAAGAGGAACATTCACCCCTCCACTTT. Amino acids: CASSLQEEHSPLHF.

This clone was detected a few times. This sequence joins TRBV28 and TRBJ2-1; D is ambiguous. This CDR3 spans 11 amino acids. CDR1 is MDHEN and CDR2 is SYDVKM in the germline V gene. V was clipped by 5 bases and J by 14 bases, with 13 bases between them. The CDR3 loop is CASSSYHDKFF. DNA for the CDR3: TGTGCCAGCAGTAGCTATCACGATAAGTTCTTC.

The V call is TRBV10-1, the J call TRBJ1-3, with TRBD1 identical over 7 bases. Trimming removed 4 bases from V and 0 bases from J; junction bases left unmatched: 9. This CDR3 has 17 residues. Germline-derived CDR1 and CDR2 are WNHNN and SYGVQD (reference sequence). Written as DNA, the CDR3 is TGCGCCAGCAGTGCAGTACCGGGACAGTACTCTGGAAACACCATATATTTT. Translated: CASSAVPGQYSGNTIYF.

This clone was picked up one time. The V and J genes are TRBV9 and TRBJ1-2; the D gene is possibly TRBD1 (6 bases). Trimming took off 4 bases at V and 4 bases at J, with 17 bases between the two ends. This CDR3 region has 15 residues. The germline V gene has CDR1 SGDLS and CDR2 YYNGEE. CDR3 protein: CASSPEAGGVYGYTF. CDR3 nucleotide sequence: TGTGCCAGCAGCCCCGAGGCTGGGGGCGTCTATGGCTACACCTTC.

DNA for the CDR3: TGTGCCAGCACCCGTGGGGGGAGGGTTCGGGATACGCAGTATTTT. Translating gives CASTRGGRVRDTQYF. The rearrangement joins TRBV6-5 to TRBJ2-3; 7 bases are a match to TRBD2. Germline V CDR1 and CDR2: MNHEY, SVGAGI. The CDR3 loop spans 15 amino acids. V was pared by 7 bases and J by 6 bases, with 13 bases of the junction left unmatched.

V is TRBV7-9 and J is TRBJ1-2; D gene uncertain. This CDR3 has 14 amino acids. CDR1 and CDR2 (germline): SEHNR, FQNEAQ (reference sequence). The V end was cut by 0 bases, the J end by 4 bases, with 9 bases between. The CDR3 is CASSLALTGYGYTF. In DNA, the CDR3 is TGTGCCAGCAGCTTAGCCTTGACTGGCTATGGCTACACCTTC.

V is TRBV2 and J is TRBJ2-7; maybe TRBD2 (5 bases). V lost 7 bases, J lost 3 bases, and 19 bases lay in between. In germline, CDR1 is SNHLY, CDR2 FYNNEI. This CDR3 region has 15 residues. The CDR3 loop is CASIERSSGLYEQYF. CDR3 nucleotides: TGTGCCAGCATCGAAAGGTCCAGCGGACTCTACGAGCAGTACTTC.

This clone was picked up one time. This sequence joins TRBV5-4 and TRBJ1-2, with 8 bases that match TRBD1. CDR3 length equals 17 residues. Germline trimming cut 4 bases from V and 2 bases from J; bases unmatched to any gene: 13. Germline assignment: CDR1 SGHNT and CDR2 YYREEE (reference sequence). The CDR3 spells CASSLGQGGRGNYGYTF. In nucleotides, the CDR3 is TGTGCCAGCAGCCTAGGACAGGGTGGTCGGGGGAACTATGGCTACACCTTC.

V is TRBV9 and J is TRBJ2-7, with 11 bases that match TRBD1. V lost 2 bases and J lost 4; bases outside the gene matches: 8. This CDR3 comprises 16 residues. Per germline, CDR1 SGDLS and CDR2 YYNGEE. The CDR3 sequence: CASSVQGQGARYEQYF. CDR3 bases: TGTGCCAGCAGCGTCCAAGGACAGGGGGCGCGGTACGAGCAGTACTTC.

The genes are TRBV30 and TRBJ1-5, with a tentative D call TRBD1 (5 bases). Trimming shortened V by 3 bases and J by 0 bases, and 18 bases separated the two germline ends. This CDR3 has 17 amino acids. The V gene's germline CDR1 is GTSNPN and CDR2 SVGIG (reference sequence). The CDR3 loop reads CAWRCFPGAYSNQPQHF. DNA of the CDR3: TGTGCCTGGAGATGTTTTCCTGGGGCCTATAGCAATCAGCCCCAGCATTTT.

V usage is TRBV7-9 and J usage is TRBJ1-2; 9 positions agree with TRBD1. The CDR3 runs 13 residues. CDR1 and CDR2 (germline): SEHNR, FQNEAQ (reference sequence). The ends lost 5 bases at V and 8 bases at J; junction bases unmatched: 6. The CDR3 protein is CASSVRTGAGYTF. In DNA form, the CDR3 reads TGTGCCAGCAGCGTTCGGACAGGGGCCGGCTACACCTTC.

The rearrangement joins TRBV10-1 to TRBJ1-1; no clear D gene. There are 14 residues in the CDR3. Trimming removed 5 bases at V and 5 bases at J, with 15 bases between. Germline V CDR1 and CDR2: WNHNN, SYGVQD (reference sequence). CDR3 in amino acids: CASSPGRRGTEAFF. The DNA for the CDR3 is TGCGCCAGCAGTCCGGGTCGAAGAGGGACTGAAGCTTTCTTT.

The rearrangement links TRBV11-3 to TRBJ2-1; D gene unclear. Per germline, CDR1 SGHNT and CDR2 YENEEA. This CDR3 contains 13 residues. V lost 5 bases and J lost 5, with 10 bases in between. CDR3 nucleotide sequence: TGTGCCAGCAGCGCGTTCACCCACAATGAGCAGTTCTTC. It yields the protein CASSAFTHNEQFF.

The V call is TRBV4-1, the J call TRBJ1-5; D is unresolved. V lost 1 base and J 9 bases, leaving 13 bases between the germline ends. Germline V gene sequence: CDR1 MGHRA, CDR2 YSYEKL. This CDR3 is 14 amino acids long. As DNA, the CDR3 is TGCGCCAGCAGCCAAGCGGTGGGGAGTCGGCCCCAGCATTTT. Translating gives CASSQAVGSRPQHF.

This clone appeared a single time. The V and J genes are TRBV5-6 and TRBJ1-2, with 8 bases lining up with TRBD1. Trimming took 1 base from V and 0 from J; bases not matched to a gene: 5. Germline V lookup: CDR1 SGHDT, CDR2 YYEEEE. This CDR3 region has 16 residues. The CDR3 sequence: CASSLMQGATNYGYTF. CDR3 bases: TGTGCCAGCAGCTTGATGCAGGGGGCAACTAACTATGGCTACACCTTC.

The chain is built from TRBV7-9 and TRBJ2-4, with TRBD2 as a possible D gene (6 bases). This CDR3 is 15 amino acids long. V was trimmed by 0 bases and J by 0 bases, leaving 6 bases between them. Germline CDR1 and CDR2: SEHNR and FQNEAQ (reference sequence). The CDR3 spells CASSLAGLAKNIQYF. DNA for the CDR3: TGTGCCAGCAGCTTAGCGGGACTAGCCAAAAACATTCAGTACTTC. Complete variable domain (other parts from reference TRBV7-9 and TRBJ2-4): DTGVSQNPRHKITKRGQNVTFRCDPISEHNRLYWYRQTLGQGPEFLTYFQNEAQLEKSRLLSDRFSAERPKGSFSTLEIQRTEQGDSAMYLCASSLAGLAKNIQYFGAGTRLSVL.

This rearrangement joins TRBV3-1 (or the pseudogene TRBV3-2) to TRBJ2-2; D possibly corresponds to TRBD1 (6 bases). From germline, CDR1 is LGHDT and CDR2 YNNKEL (reference sequence). V gave up 4 bases and J gave up 2 bases, with 11 bases separating them. This CDR3 comprises 15 residues. The CDR3 DNA is TGTGCCAGCAGCCCGAGACAGGCCAACACCGGGGAGCTGTTTTTT. Translating gives CASSPRQANTGELFF.

V is TRBV29-1 and J is TRBJ2-5; D ambiguous. Germline lookup yields CDR1 SQVTM and CDR2 ANQGSEA. The V gene lost 4 bases and the J gene lost 2 bases, with 8 bases spanning the gap. The CDR3 loop spans 12 amino acids. DNA of the CDR3: TGCAGCGTTGTGGCAGTACAAGAGACCCAGTACTTC. Amino acids: CSVVAVQETQYF.

J is TRBJ2-2 and V is TRBV12-1; TRBD2 is taken as the D call from the table, unchecked against the DNA. TRBV12-1 is annotated as a pseudogene. This CDR3 is 17 amino acids long. The CDR3: CASSFFGGGEYTGELFF. CDR3 in DNA: TGTGCCAGCAGCTTTTTTGGCGGGGGGGAATACACCGGGGAGCTGTTTTTT.

This rearrangement joins TRBV2 to TRBJ1-2; D is perhaps TRBD1 (6 bases). V dropped 5 bases and J dropped 1 base, with 14 bases sitting between them. The germline CDR1 and CDR2 sequences are SNHLY and FYNNEI. This CDR3 has 15 amino acids. The CDR3 region has the DNA TGTGCCAGCAGTCGGGACGGACAGATTAACTATGGCTACACCTTC. Translation: CASSRDGQINYGYTF.